This entry describes one TCR beta chain. What it binds is not known. This sample is drawn from a study of OX40 agonist ivuxolimab in advanced cancers. Only in-frame clones appear in the TCRdb table, and some are missing; sequencing was by immunoSEQ multiplex PCR. This table holds around 100,000 clones, about 91% found once. Findings and caveats of the study: At doses 0.1 to 3.0 mg/kg, CD4+ and CD8+ clones expanded.

Autoimmune disease history or systemic immunosuppression disqualified patients. J gave up 5 bases and V 3 bases, and 5 bases lay outside the gene matches. The CDR3 spans 15 residues. Germline CDR1 MGHRA, CDR2 YSYEKL. This receptor was taken from an adult with an advanced solid tumor such as melanoma, head and neck, liver or kidney cancer. Sample: CD4+ or CD8+ T cells sorted from blood, taken in a trial of the OX40 agonist ivuxolimab. The rearrangement uses TRBV4-1 and TRBJ2-1; 9 bases map to TRBD2. The CDR3 DNA follows: TGCGCCAGCAGCCAGAGACTAGCGGAAAACAATGAGCAGTTCTTC. It encodes CASSQRLAENNEQFF.